The source of this T cell receptor beta chain is a study of identical twins' blood T cells (dated by TCRdb to the early 2010s). A note on the overall study: Around 52 million Illumina reads were obtained across roughly 12 libraries, of which six were alpha-chain libraries and six were beta-chain libraries. Using next-generation sequencing, the study compared the TCR alpha and beta chain repertoires of three pairs of monozygous twins to assess how genetics influences repertoire formation. Broad study findings and their caveats: The count of CDR3 clonotypes shared by two donors depended mainly on the product of the two donors' cloneset sizes, and twins did not clearly depart from this trend. Environmental influences could not be excluded as an explanation for twin similarity, since twins were reared together. V gene usage, even among non-selected out-of-frame TCRbeta clonotypes, was reported to be markedly more similar within twin pairs than between unrelated donors. The study stated that the proposed role of the TCRalpha J segment in MHC recognition during thymic selection needs to be validated by independent studies. Among the most abundant TCRbeta clonotypes, each donor shared more CDR3 sequences with her twin than with unrelated donors.

The receptor library was made with 5' RACE. The data were produced on an Illumina Genome Analyzer IIx. RNA-based TCR cDNA libraries were prepared by a previously described protocol with several modifications. To prevent cross-contamination, barcodes specific to each sample were added to both ends of every TCR cDNA library during cDNA synthesis and amplification. The authors processed their data as follows. Each individual had between about 90,000 and nearly 550,000 identified clonotypes, and each library contained roughly 2 to 3.6 million CDR3-containing reads. Reads carrying improper barcode index combinations were removed, after which the MiTCR software was used to build a cloneset for each library. During the assembly of CDR3 clonotypes by MiTCR, low-quality reads were filtered or rescued and PCR and sequencing errors were corrected. Artificial out-of-frame clonotypes were removed by being mapped to in-frame sequences, with one indel in the CDR3 allowed. V and J gene usage similarity between donors was measured as Jensen-Shannon divergence divided by mean entropy. The raw public reads went through TCRdb reprocessing: fastp at Q25, MiXCR clone calling, in-frame beta chains kept. A single entry per CDR3 protein holds the most common genes and DNA from its merged rows. The V and J calls here are based on TCRdb, not the publication. This sample holds 350,000 to 450,000 distinct CDR3 sequences; 28% were observed only once. Around 5.6% of the sample rests with the top ten.

Including cysteine and phenylalanine, the CDR3 has 12 amino acids. Only CDR3 DNA is held: 36 bases, read in frame from base 1. V and J are truncated by 0 bases and 9 bases respectively, leaving an intervening sequence of 6 bases. In the germline V gene, CDR1 corresponds to LGHNA and CDR2 to YSLEER. Donors were six healthy women forming three monozygous twin pairs. All three twin pairs had been reared together and were thought likely to have met the same infectious agents and vaccines. RNA was isolated from peripheral blood mononuclear cells and used to prepare TCR cDNA libraries. Points on this clonotype: It has no known antigen specificity. Within one base of it there is no much larger clone, and no base qualities were kept.

The receptor's source is a woman aged 18-50 years in good health. The sequence is built from TRBV4-3 and TRBJ1-3; the D gene is perhaps TRBD1, on 6 matching bases. Material: PBMCs. The CDR3 sequence is CASSQEGGTIYF. The sequenced DNA is TGCGCCAGCAGCCAAGAAGGGGGCACCATATATTTT.